This T cell receptor beta chain was sequenced during a study of CD8 T cells in ankylosing spondylitis. General study results and limits: Past research had described some motif variants in reactive arthritis synovial fluid and blood. Ankylosing spondylitis blood appeared to be characterized by a TCR beta motif of several highly homologous variants. There was reportedly significant enrichment of clones that were disease-linked in matched ankylosing spondylitis synovial fluid.

This clonotype has more than one count but fewer than ten. What it recognizes is unknown. Trimming took off 5 bases at V and 2 bases at J, with 9 bases between the two ends. The CDR3 runs 12 residues. Per germline, CDR1 SQVTM and CDR2 ANQGSEA. TCR beta libraries were made by quantitative 5'-RACE with molecular barcodes. TCRdb ran MiXCR on the 5' RACE reads and lists one entry per CDR3 protein. The table includes fewer than 400,000 distinct CDR3 sequences, roughly 15% detected once. The source material was blood, either unsorted or a sorted T cell fraction (not recorded which). The chain uses TRBV29-1 and TRBJ1-1, with D hard to call. The receptor was derived from a male donor with ankylosing spondylitis or in good health (not recorded which). The CDR3 nucleotides are TGCAGCGTTCGCGGCAGCAACACTGAAGCTTTCTTT. Translated, it gives CSVRGSNTEAFF.